Each of the 25 T cell receptor beta chains below was sequenced from the same sample in a study of blood T cell repertoires in COVID-19. Repertoires were generated with immunoSEQ multiplex PCR, while TCRdb's copy carries only in-frame clones and drops some. The data show 75,000 or so clones, roughly 85% seen once. The sample was peripheral blood. The receptors here all came from a woman older than 75 with active or convalescent COVID-19.

The genes are TRBV29-1 and TRBJ2-7; no clear D. Looked up from germline, CDR1 is SQVTM and CDR2 is ANQGSEA. CDR3 length: 13 residues. The germline V and J ends were trimmed by 8 bases and 2 bases, with 16 bases remaining between them. As DNA, the CDR3 is TGCAGCCCCCGGTCAATTATTACCTACGAGCAGTACTTC. Translation: CSPRSIITYEQYF.

This sequence joins TRBV7-9 and TRBJ2-7; D is perhaps TRBD1 (6 bases). Germline assignment: CDR1 SEHNR and CDR2 FQNEAQ (reference sequence). The CDR3 has 14 amino acids. Trimming removed 2 bases from V and 2 bases from J, with 10 bases in between. The CDR3 bases are TGTGCCAGCAGCTTAAGAGGGGGAACCTACGAGCAGTACTTC. Its protein is CASSLRGGTYEQYF.

Turning to this clone: Other DNA sequences in this specimen translate into the identical CDR3. This chain links TRBV4-3 with TRBJ2-7; 13 positions agree with TRBD2. Germline-derived CDR1 and CDR2 are LGHNA and YSLEER. The CDR3 length is 14 residues. V shed 9 bases and J 4 bases; nucleotides not matched to a gene: 6. DNA of the CDR3: TGCGCCAGTAGCACGGGACTAGCGGGGTACGAGCAGTACTTC. Its translation is CASSTGLAGYEQYF.

J is TRBJ2-1 and V is TRBV6-2 or TRBV6-3; 12 bases fit TRBD2. This CDR3 region has 16 residues. CDR1 and CDR2 (germline): MNHEY, SVGEGT. The V and J ends lost 5 bases and 8 bases, in that order; junction bases with no gene match: 10. CDR3 nucleotide sequence: TGTGCCAGCAGTACCCGTCTAGCGGGAGGGAGTGATGAGCAGTTCTTC. Amino acid sequence: CASSTRLAGGSDEQFF.

The rearrangement uses TRBV28 and TRBJ1-2; D uncertain. Germline lookup yields CDR1 MDHEN and CDR2 SYDVKM. The CDR3 is 14 amino acids. Deletions cut 10 bases from V and 4 bases from J, with 19 bases between. CDR3 amino acids: CATQFPGNSYGYTF. For the CDR3, the DNA is TGTGCCACTCAGTTTCCGGGGAATTCCTATGGCTACACCTTC.

The chain employs TRBV7-2 and TRBJ1-4; TRBD1 matches at 7 bases. CDR1 is SGHTA, CDR2 FQGNSA, per germline. The CDR3 runs 15 residues. The ends lost 5 bases at V and 8 bases at J; junction bases unmatched: 11. Here the CDR3 DNA reads TGTGCCAGCAGCGTTTACAGGGGAGGAGGAGAAAAACTGTTTTTT. Its protein is CASSVYRGGGEKLFF.

This clone was seen more than once but under ten times. The rearrangement links TRBV5-4 to TRBJ1-1; 7 bases are shared with TRBD1. After removal of 2 bases from V and 0 bases from J, the junction contained 4 bases not matched to a gene. The CDR3 contains 15 residues. From germline, CDR1 is SGHNT and CDR2 YYREEE (reference sequence). The CDR3 DNA follows: TGTGCCAGCAGCTTCGCAGGGGGTTTGAACACTGAAGCTTTCTTT. Its protein product is CASSFAGGLNTEAFF.

This clone was observed a single time. The chain is built from TRBV7-2 and TRBJ2-5; 10 nucleotides match TRBD2. The CDR3 consists of 14 residues. The junction had 6 bases not matched to a gene; V was cut back by 1 base and J by 10 bases. The germline gives CDR1 SGHTA, CDR2 FQGNSA. The CDR3 coding sequence is TGTGCCAGCAGCTTAGGCCTAGCGGGAGAGGGCCAGTACTTC. Protein sequence: CASSLGLAGEGQYF.

V usage is TRBV7-2 and J usage is TRBJ1-2; 9 positions match TRBD1. After removal of 2 bases from V and 0 bases from J, the junction contained 7 bases not matched to a gene. The length of the CDR3 is 17 residues. Germline V gene sequence: CDR1 SGHTA, CDR2 FQGNSA. DNA for the CDR3: TGTGCCAGCAGCTTATTCCGACAGGGGGGATCTAACTATGGCTACACCTTC. Protein product: CASSLFRQGGSNYGYTF.

This rearrangement joins TRBV6-6 to TRBJ2-2, with TRBD1 identical over 8 bases. V gave up 6 bases and J gave up 7 bases; unmatched junction bases: 13. This CDR3 contains 16 residues. Per germline, CDR1 MNHNY and CDR2 SVGAGI (reference sequence). The CDR3, as DNA: TGTGCCAGCAGCCCGGACAGGGACCCCCTGGTCGGGGAGCTGTTTTTT. This gives the protein CASSPDRDPLVGELFF.

V gene TRBV15 combines with J gene TRBJ2-3; D may be TRBD2 (5 bases). Germline V CDR1 and CDR2: LNHNV, YYDKDF (reference sequence). CDR3 size: 13 residues. Trimming stripped 5 bases from V and 6 bases from J, with 12 bases between. The CDR3, as DNA: TGTGCCACCAGCGGAGGTAGGAGGGATACGCAGTATTTT. It codes for CATSGGRRDTQYF.

The chain employs TRBV11-2 and TRBJ2-7; possible D gene TRBD1, 5 bases. V was clipped by 0 bases and J by 3 bases, with 12 bases between them. The CDR3 is 15 amino acids. CDR1 is SGHAT, CDR2 FQNNGV, per germline. DNA for the CDR3: TGTGCCAGCAGCTTAGATTCGGCAGGGCACTACGAGCAGTACTTC. Residues: CASSLDSAGHYEQYF.

The chain couples TRBV29-1 to TRBJ1-2, with a possible D match to TRBD1 (6 bases). Germline loops: CDR1 SQVTM, CDR2 ANQGSEA. This CDR3 is 13 amino acids long. The ends were cut back, 6 bases at V and 0 bases at J, with 11 bases in the middle. The chain's CDR3 is CSVPTGTNYGYTF. CDR3 coding DNA: TGCAGCGTGCCAACAGGGACTAACTATGGCTACACCTTC.

The V and J genes are TRBV7-2 and TRBJ2-7; TRBD1 aligns across 7 bases. Per germline, CDR1 SGHTA and CDR2 FQGNSA. Trimming cost V 7 bases and J 0 bases; bases outside gene matches: 6. The CDR3 consists of 14 residues. The CDR3 spells CASTKTGTSYEQYF. The CDR3 DNA is TGTGCCAGCACCAAGACAGGGACCTCCTACGAGCAGTACTTC.

V and J are TRBV7-6 and TRBJ1-5, with D perhaps matching TRBD1 (5 bases). CDR3 length: 15 residues. Per the germline V gene, CDR1 is SGHVS and CDR2 is FNYEAQ. Deletions cut 5 bases from V and 5 bases from J, with 16 bases between. The CDR3 is CASSPGGPGYQPQHF. The CDR3 DNA is TGTGCCAGCAGCCCGGGAGGTCCAGGGTATCAGCCCCAGCATTTT.

This clone was recorded once. This rearrangement joins TRBV6-6 to TRBJ1-2; possibly TRBD1 for D (6 bases). CDR3 size: 15 residues. The V and J ends lost 2 bases and 4 bases respectively, with 14 bases between them. Germline-derived CDR1 and CDR2 are MNHNY and SVGAGI (reference sequence). The CDR3 DNA reads as TGTGCCAGCAGTTACGCCCAGGGGCCAACCTATGGCTACACCTTC. Protein: CASSYAQGPTYGYTF.

The chain uses TRBV28 and TRBJ2-3; 7 nucleotides line up with TRBD1. J lost 1 base, V lost 6 bases, and 10 bases had no gene match. Germline V gene sequence: CDR1 MDHEN, CDR2 SYDVKM. The CDR3 is 16 residues long. The CDR3 region is CASSRPGGYRTDTQYF. The CDR3 nucleotides are TGTGCCAGCAGCCGCCCAGGGGGTTACCGCACAGATACGCAGTATTTT.

The V call is TRBV6-5, the J call TRBJ2-7; 7 bases fit TRBD2. Germline values: CDR1 MNHEY, CDR2 SVGAGI. V lost 6 bases, J lost 0 bases, and 8 bases stayed unmatched. The CDR3 loop spans 15 amino acids. CDR3 bases: TGTGCCAGCAGGGCCGGGACTACCAGCTCCTACGAGCAGTACTTC. Residues: CASRAGTTSSYEQYF.

Written as DNA, the CDR3 is TGTGCCAGCAGCCAAGCGTATCTAGGTCGGCTGTGGCAGTACTTC. Amino acids: CASSQAYLGRLWQYF. The chain recombines TRBV3-1 (or the pseudogene TRBV3-2) with TRBJ2-7; D remains unclear. The V gene lost 1 base and the J gene lost 9 bases, with 19 bases spanning the gap. Germline-derived CDR1 and CDR2 are LGHDT and YNNKEL (reference sequence). This CDR3 has 15 residues.

The chain carries TRBV27 and TRBJ2-1, with D possibly being TRBD2 (6 bases). Germline V gene lookup returns CDR1 MNHEY and CDR2 SMNVEV (reference sequence). The V and J ends lost 3 bases and 6 bases respectively, with 21 bases between them. This CDR3 is built from 17 residues. CDR3 loop: CASSLLRSAGIGNEQFF. The CDR3 nucleotides are TGTGCCAGCAGTTTGCTCCGCAGCGCGGGGATTGGCAATGAGCAGTTCTTC.

This clone has just a few counts. V and J are TRBV7-3 and TRBJ2-7; D may be TRBD1 (5 bases). The CDR3 is 13 amino acids. The ends were cut back, 2 bases at V and 3 bases at J, with 8 bases in the middle. CDR1 is SGHTA and CDR2 is FQGTGA in the germline V gene. The CDR3 DNA reads as TGTGCCAGCAGCTTAGGGGCCAACTACGAGCAGTACTTC. As protein: CASSLGANYEQYF.

The J gene is TRBJ2-4, the V gene TRBV27, with D perhaps matching TRBD1 (6 bases). V was clipped by 3 bases and J by 9 bases, with 12 bases between them. CDR3 length: 13 amino acids. The germline V gene encodes CDR1 MNHEY and CDR2 SMNVEV (reference sequence). DNA of the CDR3: TGTGCCAGCAGTTTCGCAGGGGCGGCCATTCAGTACTTC. Amino acid sequence: CASSFAGAAIQYF.

The chain links TRBV7-2 to TRBJ1-3; D uncertain. Germline V gives CDR1 SGHTA, CDR2 FQGNSA. V was shortened by 5 bases and J by 1 base, with 6 bases between the two germline ends. The CDR3 is made up of 13 amino acids. The CDR3, as DNA: TGTGCCAGCAGCGCGAAATCTGGAAACACCATATATTTT. Encoded protein: CASSAKSGNTIYF.

The rearrangement joins TRBV12-5 to TRBJ2-3; no clear D. This CDR3 has 13 residues. V gave up 2 bases and J gave up 4 bases, with 7 bases separating them. Germline V lookup: CDR1 LGHNT, CDR2 FRNRAP. The CDR3 loop is CASGLIGADTQYF. In DNA, the CDR3 is TGTGCTAGTGGTTTGATAGGAGCAGATACGCAGTATTTT.

This clone has more than one count but fewer than ten. V and J are TRBV19 and TRBJ1-5; 9 nucleotides align to TRBD1. Per the germline V gene, CDR1 is LNHDA and CDR2 is SQIVND (reference sequence). The CDR3 is 15 amino acids. V gave up 7 bases and J gave up 4 bases; unmatched junction bases: 8. The CDR3 protein is CASTLGQGRNQPQHF. The CDR3 DNA sequence: TGTGCCAGTACTCTAGGACAGGGGCGAAATCAGCCCCAGCATTTT. The variable domain in full, completed from reference TRBV19 and TRBJ1-5, reads DGGITQSPKYLFRKEGQNVTLSCEQNLNHDAMYWYRQDPGQGLRLIYYSQIVNDFQKGDIAEGYSVSREKKESFPLTVTSAQKNPTAFYLCASTLGQGRNQPQHFGDGTRLSIL.